This TCR beta chain comes out of a study of regulatory T cells in long-lasting Graves disease. Study-wide findings and caveats: Persistent Graves' patients showed reduced TCR diversity versus newly diagnosed patients.

Relying on iRepertoire HTBI primers and Arm-PCR of CDR3 regions, the team built TCR beta libraries. A single record per CDR3 protein comes from TCRdb applying MiXCR to the multiplex PCR reads. The top ten clones hold 15% to 20% of a sample with 600,000 to 650,000 distinct CDR3 sequences, 15% to 20% of them seen once. This clonotype was picked up a small number of times. Its specificity is not known. Sample time point: newly diagnosed GD, antithyroid drugs for less than 3 months. PBMC RNA was the source of the TCR library. A further study also used this sample, focusing on T cells in Graves' hyperthyroidism and ophthalmopathy. That study adds: Diagnoses rested on clinical symptoms, serum thyroxine and TRAb, thyroid ultrasound and orbital computed tomography. With the HTBI primer set, the TCR CDR3 went through a first round of RT-PCR.

The sample consisted of peripheral blood mononuclear cells (PBMCs), taken at new diagnosis, from a patient treated with antithyroid drugs. The clonotype comes from a woman in her thirties with Graves disease.

The CDR3 region is CASSPNDVLASGKYDEQFF. The DNA of the CDR3 is TGTGCCAGCAGCCCAAATGATGTTTTGGCTAGCGGGAAATACGATGAGCAGTTCTTC. The chain is built from TRBV13 and TRBJ2-1; 9 bases align to TRBD2. V trimming: 5 bases; J trimming: 8 bases; junction bases outside the gene matches: 22. This CDR3 has 19 residues. Germline CDR1 reads PRHDT; CDR2 reads FYEKMQ (reference sequence).